This T cell receptor (beta chain) was sequenced in a study of cytomegalovirus exposure and HLA in healthy donors. Study-wide findings and caveats: The sole available immune exposure information was CMV serostatus. HLA alleles were associated with fewer than 20,000 TCR beta sequences in a later analysis at 0.05 false discovery rate. Equally common other TCR beta chains were less clonally expanded than HLA-associated ones, a later analysis found.

The CDR3 length is 15 residues. V was trimmed by 0 bases and J by 2 bases, leaving 10 bases between them. Germline CDR1 LGHNA, CDR2 YNFKEQ. Points on this clone: Its antigen is not identified.

Healthy bone marrow donors made up the donors. Use of 60 Vbeta and 13 Jbeta primers characterized the PCR. Sequenced by immunoSEQ multiplex PCR; TCRdb stores in-frame clones only, minus some. Of about 150,000 clones in the sample, around 68% were seen once. Material for sequencing was PBMCs. The genes are TRBV4-2 and TRBJ1-1; perhaps TRBD1 as D (5 bases). This clonotype was sampled from a man aged 30 to 45 in good health and CMV-seronegative. Written as DNA, the CDR3 is TGTGCCAGCAGCCAAGAGCAGGGCAGTAACACTGAAGCTTTCTTT. It is translated as CASSQEQGSNTEAFF.